This T cell receptor (beta chain) was retrieved from a study of response to subunit inactivated influenza vaccine. Study-wide points: Authors suggested that a seasonal influenza vaccination recruits few new T cells each time.

V lost 4 bases and J 7 bases, leaving 14 bases between the germline ends. The CDR3 sequence is 14 residues long. The germline gives CDR1 KGHSH, CDR2 LQKENI. TCRdb passed the RT-PCR reads through MiXCR, listing each CDR3 protein once. The table shows 400,000 to 650,000 distinct CDR3 sequences, with approximately 6.9% occurring only once. This clonotype was observed many times. Its specificity is unknown. The V and J genes are TRBV18 and TRBJ1-5, with a weak D call TRBD1 (6 bases). The sample consisted of PBMCs from blood, taken less than 30 months after vaccination. The TCR comes from a man aged 50-75 years who received an inactivated influenza vaccine. The CDR3 nucleotides are TGTGCCAGCTCACGAGCCGCCCAGGGGCAGCCCCAGCATTTT. Residues: CASSRAAQGQPQHF.